Each of the 23 T cell receptor beta chains below was sequenced from the same sample in a study of blood T cells in healthy people across ages. A second PCR of 7 to 11 cycles used a sample-barcoded 5' primer and a J-beta primer mix. TCRdb re-derived calls from the 5' RACE reads in MiXCR, one entry per CDR3 protein. The sample records about 1.6 million distinct CDR3 sequences, almost 35% being singletons. Sequenced input: blood. The receptors come from a woman between 25 and 40 years old in good health.

This chain joins TRBV11-2 and TRBJ1-1, with 7 nucleotides matching TRBD1. The CDR3 is 14 residues long. Germline CDR1 reads SGHAT; CDR2 reads FQNNGV. Germline trimming cut 6 bases from V and 3 bases from J; bases unmatched to any gene: 7. CDR3 DNA: TGTGCCAGCAGTCAGACAGGGTACTACACTGAAGCTTTCTTT. This sequence encodes CASSQTGYYTEAFF.

This clonotype was found many times. The rearrangement uses TRBV14 and TRBJ2-1; D is unclear. The CDR3 length is 13 residues. The germline V and J ends were trimmed by 2 bases and 10 bases, with 12 bases remaining between them. Germline CDR1 and CDR2: SGHDN and FVKESK. The DNA for the CDR3 is TGTGCCAGCAGCCAAATAAGACAAGCCGAGCAGTTCTTC. This codes for CASSQIRQAEQFF.

V and J are TRBV15 and TRBJ2-1; 8 bases map to TRBD2. The junction had 13 bases not matched to a gene; V was cut back by 1 base and J by 8 bases. Germline V CDR1 and CDR2: LNHNV, YYDKDF (reference sequence). The CDR3 totals 17 residues. The CDR3 protein is CATSRGALRGGVDEQFF. The CDR3 DNA reads as TGTGCCACCAGCAGAGGGGCCCTTCGGGGGGGCGTTGATGAGCAGTTCTTC.

The chain carries TRBV27 and TRBJ2-3; D tentatively reads TRBD1 or TRBD2 (5 bases each). This CDR3 is 17 amino acids long. Trimming took off 5 bases at V and 5 bases at J, with 23 bases between the two ends. Germline lookup yields CDR1 MNHEY and CDR2 SMNVEV (reference sequence). DNA for the CDR3: TGTGCCAGCAGTCCACTTGAGATTGGGGGAGCGGTAGATACGCAGTATTTT. Translation gives CASSPLEIGGAVDTQYF.

The rearrangement links TRBV4-1 to TRBJ1-5, with D possibly matching TRBD1 (6 bases). V lost 1 base to trimming and J lost 0 bases, with 19 bases between them. This CDR3 has 19 amino acids. CDR1 and CDR2 (germline): MGHRA, YSYEKL. CDR3 DNA: TGCGCCAGCAGCCAAGGAGGGCAGGGGTGGGTAATTAGCAATCAGCCCCAGCATTTT. The encoded protein is CASSQGGQGWVISNQPQHF.

The chain couples TRBV24-1 to TRBJ2-3, with TRBD1 matching over 7 bases. The CDR3 runs to 15 residues. Germline trimming cut 7 bases from V and 2 bases from J; bases unmatched to any gene: 8. The germline V gene has CDR1 KGHDR and CDR2 SFDVKD. The CDR3 coding sequence is TGTGCCACCAGCGACAGGGAAAAGTCCACAGATACGCAGTATTTT. It is translated as CATSDREKSTDTQYF.

CDR3 protein: CASSPTGWIDGLFF. The CDR3 bases are TGTGCCAGCAGCCCGACAGGTTGGATAGACGGGCTGTTTTTT. This chain joins TRBV6-6 and TRBJ2-2; possible D gene TRBD1, 6 bases. Trimming took 6 bases from V and 13 from J, leaving 21 bases between them. CDR1 MNHNY and CDR2 SVGAGI come from the germline V gene (reference sequence). The CDR3 has 14 residues.

The chain uses TRBV5-1 and TRBJ1-1; 7 bases match TRBD1. The CDR3 extends over 16 amino acids. The germline gives CDR1 SGHRS, CDR2 YFSETQ. With V trimmed by 1 base and J by 5 bases, 11 bases remained unmatched. CDR3: CASSLIGGQPGTEAFF. The CDR3 DNA sequence: TGCGCCAGCAGCTTGATAGGGGGCCAACCGGGGACTGAAGCTTTCTTT.

This chain connects TRBV24-1 to TRBJ2-5; no firm D call. The assigned J gene may be wrong: the sequence end matches TRBJ2-7 better. This CDR3 comprises 12 residues. Germline CDR1 KGHDR, CDR2 SFDVKD. The CDR3 is CATSDSTSEQYF. The DNA of the CDR3 is TGTGCCACCAGTGATTCGACCTCCGAGCAGTACTTC.

The CDR3 nucleotides are TGTGCCATCAGCAAAACTAGCGGAGTGGAGGAGACCCAGTACTTC. Translated: CAISKTSGVEETQYF. The chain carries TRBV10-3 and TRBJ2-5, with 8 nucleotides matching TRBD2. The CDR3 is 15 amino acids. Germline loops: CDR1 ENHRY, CDR2 SYGVKD. V lost 6 bases and J lost 5; bases outside the gene matches: 11.

This clonotype appeared a few times. The chain combines TRBV6-2 or TRBV6-3 with TRBJ2-5; no firm D call. The J call may be in error: the DNA end matches TRBJ2-7 better. This CDR3 contains 14 residues. CDR1 is MNHEY and CDR2 is SVGEGT in the germline V gene. The CDR3 reads CASSYSKTLFEQYF. CDR3 sequence (DNA): TGTGCCAGCAGTTACTCGAAAACCCTCTTCGAGCAGTACTTC.

This clonotype was counted between two and nine times. The V call is TRBV5-6, the J call TRBJ1-2; D is perhaps TRBD1 (5 bases). Between the trimmed V and J ends, which lost 2 bases and 5 bases, there was a span of 16 bases. Germline V gene sequence: CDR1 SGHDT, CDR2 YYEEEE. This CDR3 has 15 amino acids. The CDR3 reads CASSFTPGGTYGYTF. For the CDR3, the DNA is TGTGCCAGCAGCTTTACCCCCGGGGGAACTTATGGCTACACCTTC. The variable domain in full, completed from reference TRBV5-6 and TRBJ1-2, reads DAGVTQSPTHLIKTRGQQVTLRCSPKSGHDTVSWYQQALGQGPQFIFQYYEEEERQRGNFPDRFSGHQFPNYSSELNVNALLLGDSALYLCASSFTPGGTYGYTFGSGTRLTVV.

The gene calls are TRBV28 and TRBJ2-7, with D perhaps TRBD1 (5 bases). Trimming took 2 bases from V and 6 from J, leaving 8 bases between them. Germline assignment: CDR1 MDHEN and CDR2 SYDVKM. This CDR3 region has 12 residues. CDR3: CASSLTGPEQYF. In DNA, the CDR3 is TGTGCCAGCAGTTTAACAGGCCCCGAGCAGTACTTC. Looking up the rest from reference TRBV28 and TRBJ2-7 gives the full variable domain: DVKVTQSSRYLVKRTGEKVFLECVQDMDHENMFWYRQDPGLGLRLIYFSYDVKMKEKGDIPEGYSVSREKKERFSLILESASTNQTSMYLCASSLTGPEQYFGPGTRLTVT.

The genes are TRBV29-1 and TRBJ2-1; 10 positions match TRBD2. The V segment lost 2 bases and the J segment 13 bases; nucleotides outside the gene matches: 8. Germline-derived CDR1 and CDR2 are SQVTM and ANQGSEA. The CDR3 is made up of 13 amino acids. The CDR3, as DNA: TGCAGCGTTGAAACTCAGCGGGAGGGCCAACAGTTCTTC. It encodes CSVETQREGQQFF.

This clonotype was found many times. The V call is TRBV29-1, the J call TRBJ2-5; D may match TRBD1 or TRBD2 (5 bases each). Trimming pared 7 bases from V and 5 bases from J, leaving 20 bases between. The CDR3 is 14 amino acids. The germline V gene has CDR1 SQVTM and CDR2 ANQGSEA. The DNA for the CDR3 is TGCAGCGCCGGGCCTCGGGGCCTTGGGGAGACCCAGTACTTC. Translation: CSAGPRGLGETQYF.

This clonotype has a handful of counts. The CDR3 bases are TGTGCCAGCACCCTTAGGAGGGGGAACACTGAAGCTTTCTTT. Residues: CASTLRRGNTEAFF. The chain is built from TRBV6-2 or TRBV6-3 and TRBJ1-1; a weak D match, TRBD1 (5 bases). The ends were cut back, 7 bases at V and 1 base at J, with 13 bases in the middle. The CDR3 is made up of 14 amino acids. CDR1 and CDR2 (germline): MNHEY, SVGEGT.

This clonotype was detected a few times. The V gene is TRBV7-3, the J gene TRBJ2-3; 8 bases align to TRBD1. J gave up 3 bases and V 0 bases, and 5 bases lay outside the gene matches. The CDR3 spans 16 residues. The germline V gene encodes CDR1 SGHTA and CDR2 FQGTGA. This CDR3 is CASSLTGQERTDTQYF. Written as DNA, the CDR3 is TGTGCCAGCAGCTTAACGGGACAGGAACGGACAGATACGCAGTATTTT.

In this sample, this clonotype turned up a few times. V usage is TRBV12-3 or TRBV12-4 and J usage is TRBJ2-3; D might be TRBD1 or TRBD2, each matching 6 bases. Trimming removed 6 bases from V and 6 bases from J, with 19 bases in between. This CDR3 comprises 15 residues. The CDR3 DNA reads as TGTGCCAGCAGCCCCCCGAGGAGGGGGATGGATACGCAGTATTTT. This codes for CASSPPRRGMDTQYF.

The chain uses TRBV7-2 and TRBJ2-3; D unresolved. Germline V gives CDR1 SGHTA, CDR2 FQGNSA. Between the trimmed V and J ends, which lost 1 base and 4 bases, there was a span of 12 bases. The CDR3 contains 15 residues. The CDR3 sequence: CASSLVTQVADTQYF. The CDR3, as DNA: TGTGCCAGCAGCTTAGTAACCCAAGTCGCAGATACGCAGTATTTT.

This clonotype showed up just a few times. This chain uses TRBV4-1 with TRBJ1-5, with D possibly TRBD1 on 6 matching bases. CDR1 is MGHRA and CDR2 is YSYEKL in the germline V gene. The length of the CDR3 is 15 residues. Trimming shortened V by 1 base and J by 3 bases, and 10 bases separated the two germline ends. For the CDR3, the DNA is TGCGCCAGCAGCCAAGCGGGGGGCCTCAATCAGCCCCAGCATTTT. Protein product: CASSQAGGLNQPQHF.

This clonotype showed up just once. J is TRBJ2-1 and V is TRBV4-2, with TRBD2 identical over 11 bases. J was trimmed by 7 bases and V by 4 bases; bases with no gene match: 9. From germline, CDR1 is LGHNA and CDR2 YNFKEQ. The CDR3 has 16 amino acids. CDR3 bases: TGTGCCAGCAGCCCGCGGACTAGCGGGTTGGCTAATGAGCAGTTCTTC. Amino acid sequence: CASSPRTSGLANEQFF.

The chain employs TRBV4-1 and TRBJ2-3; TRBD1 agrees at 7 bases. This CDR3 has 14 residues. CDR1 and CDR2 (germline): MGHRA, YSYEKL. V gave up 4 bases and J gave up 6 bases; unmatched junction bases: 7. The CDR3 spells CASSPLQGSDTQYF. Written as DNA, the CDR3 is TGCGCCAGCAGCCCTTTACAGGGGTCCGATACGCAGTATTTT.

The V call is TRBV13, the J call TRBJ2-1, with D perhaps matching TRBD2 (6 bases). The CDR3 covers 15 residues. Germline V CDR1 and CDR2: PRHDT, FYEKMQ (reference sequence). V was cut by 0 bases and J by 6 bases, with 12 bases left in between. The chain's CDR3 is CASSLGGGDFNEQFF. The CDR3 bases are TGTGCCAGCAGCTTAGGCGGCGGGGATTTCAATGAGCAGTTCTTC.